This T cell receptor beta chain was recorded in a study of cytomegalovirus exposure and HLA in healthy donors. This CDR3 has 12 residues. Germline values: CDR1 SGHRS, CDR2 YFSETQ. V was shortened by 7 bases and J by 1 base, with 7 bases between the two germline ends. The primer mix had 60 Vbeta and 13 Jbeta primers. Clones were sequenced by immunoSEQ multiplex PCR, and TCRdb holds only the in-frame ones, with some missing. The table has 76,000 or so clones, 78% seen once; the top ten hold around 9.3%. The receptor was isolated from a woman aged 40 to 55 in good health and CMV-seropositive. The sequenced material came from PBMCs. The V and J genes are TRBV5-1 and TRBJ2-3, with D uncertain. The CDR3 sequence: CASSEGTDTQYF. CDR3 coding DNA: TGCGCCAGCTCAGAGGGCACAGATACGCAGTATTTT.